This T cell receptor (beta chain) was sequenced for a study of CD8+ T cells in alopecia areata. The V and J ends lost 4 bases and 5 bases, in that order; junction bases with no gene match: 12. The CDR3 is 17 residues long. Germline CDR1 SGHTA, CDR2 FQGNSA. The treatment: oral pan-JAK inhibitor, 5-10 mg twice daily. General study points: While patients received tofacitinib, many expanded lesional clones remained present in scalp and blood. Administration of tofacitinib significantly diminished scalp clonality and expanded CD8+ clones within the top 100.

RNA was extracted and reverse transcribed into cDNA as the sequencing template. The assay was immunoSEQ multiplex PCR, and TCRdb's table has in-frame clones only and misses some. The sample holds about 270,000 clones, approximately 60% seen once. Only a few counts were recorded for this clone. The antigen is not known. The receptor was derived from a human donor with alopecia areata. The sequences come from CD4+ T cells sorted from blood, collected at week 52, from a patient treated with tofacitinib. The V and J genes are TRBV7-2 and TRBJ2-2; 8 nucleotides agree with TRBD2. CDR3 region: CASSSRGGWVQTGELFF. CDR3 coding DNA: TGTGCCAGCAGCTCCCGCGGGGGGTGGGTTCAGACCGGGGAGCTGTTTTTT.